One and the same sample provided the 30 T cell receptor beta chains below, sequenced in a study of PD-1 blockade in classical Hodgkin lymphoma. Libraries were prepared by immunoSEQ multiplex PCR; TCRdb keeps only in-frame clonotypes and omits some of them. This table holds about 46,000 clones, approximately 70% found once. After autologous stem cell transplantation all patients relapsed, and prior brentuximab vedotin exposure differed between cohorts. Material: peripheral blood mononuclear cells (PBMCs), obtained at baseline. The receptors stem from a human donor with classical Hodgkin lymphoma.

This clone was seen once. This sequence joins TRBV10-1 and TRBJ2-7, with D possibly matching TRBD2 (6 bases). This CDR3 region has 15 residues. V lost 3 bases and J lost 3, with 15 bases in between. Germline lookup yields CDR1 WNHNN and CDR2 SYGVQD (reference sequence). This CDR3 reads CASSESLSGIYEQYF. The CDR3 region has the DNA TGCGCCAGCAGTGAAAGTCTTAGCGGAATCTACGAGCAGTACTTC.

The CDR3 coding sequence is TGTGCCAGCAGCTTAGGATTGAATGAGCAGTTCTTC. Protein product: CASSLGLNEQFF. The chain uses TRBV7-6 and TRBJ2-1; no definite D call. Germline loops: CDR1 SGHVS, CDR2 FNYEAQ. The CDR3 sequence is 12 residues long. Trimming pared 1 base from V and 7 bases from J, leaving 5 bases between.

The chain couples TRBV27 to TRBJ2-3; 8 nucleotides agree with TRBD1. The CDR3 has 15 residues. The ends lost 7 bases at V and 3 bases at J; junction bases unmatched: 9. CDR1 MNHEY and CDR2 SMNVEV come from the germline V gene (reference sequence). CDR3 nucleotides: TGTGCCAGCAATTATGGACAGGGTAGTACAGATACGCAGTATTTT. As protein: CASNYGQGSTDTQYF.

J is TRBJ2-1 and V is TRBV14, with TRBD2 identical over 8 bases. CDR3 length: 16 residues. Germline V gene data show CDR1 as SGHDN and CDR2 as FVKESK. Unmatched junction bases numbered 7, after V lost 4 bases and J lost 2 bases. The CDR3 DNA reads as TGTGCCAGCAGCCTCCCGGCGGGAGGCCCCTACAATGAGCAGTTCTTC. Its protein is CASSLPAGGPYNEQFF.

This clone was seen once. The chain recombines TRBV18 with TRBJ1-3; D ambiguous. V was clipped by 1 base and J by 2 bases, with 9 bases between them. The CDR3 contains 15 residues. The V gene's germline CDR1 is KGHSH and CDR2 LQKENI. In DNA, the CDR3 is TGTGCCAGCTCACCACGAAGTGATCCTGGAAACACCATATATTTT. Translating gives CASSPRSDPGNTIYF.

The V gene is TRBV7-2, the J gene TRBJ1-1; D is undetermined. This CDR3 contains 16 residues. Germline CDR1 SGHTA, CDR2 FQGNSA. Between the trimmed V and J ends, which lost 1 base and 2 bases, there was a span of 14 bases. CDR3 nucleotide sequence: TGTGCCAGCAGCTTAGACGGTGGCAGAATCAACACTGAAGCTTTCTTT. Encoded protein: CASSLDGGRINTEAFF.

This chain connects TRBV5-1 to TRBJ2-5, with D perhaps matching TRBD2 (6 bases). This CDR3 is 13 amino acids long. Germline V CDR1 and CDR2: SGHRS, YFSETQ. V was cut by 5 bases and J by 7 bases, with 15 bases left in between. The CDR3 bases are TGCGCCAGCAGTCCGGGGACTCTCGGGACCCAGTACTTC. Protein product: CASSPGTLGTQYF.

The chain is built from TRBV28 and TRBJ2-1; D possibly corresponds to TRBD2 (5 bases). CDR1 is MDHEN and CDR2 is SYDVKM in the germline V gene. Trimming left V 5 bases short and J 2 bases short, with 13 bases between. The CDR3 runs 15 residues. As DNA, the CDR3 is TGTGCCAGCAGTCCCAGTCTAGCTCCCTACAATGAGCAGTTCTTC. It is translated as CASSPSLAPYNEQFF.

This clone was observed a handful of times. This chain uses TRBV11-2 with TRBJ1-1, with D perhaps TRBD1 (5 bases). Trimming stripped 4 bases from V and 7 bases from J, with 13 bases between. From germline, CDR1 is SGHAT and CDR2 FQNNGV. This CDR3 is 13 amino acids long. The CDR3 here is CASSWGGGSEAFF. CDR3 bases: TGTGCCAGCAGCTGGGGGGGAGGTAGTGAAGCTTTCTTT.

The chain employs TRBV9 and TRBJ1-1; D is unclear. This CDR3 is 16 amino acids long. Between the trimmed V and J ends, which lost 3 bases and 2 bases, there was a span of 17 bases. Germline V lookup: CDR1 SGDLS, CDR2 YYNGEE. CDR3 nucleotides: TGTGCCAGCAGCGCATCATTCAGACACGTCAACACTGAAGCTTTCTTT. Residues: CASSASFRHVNTEAFF.

The CDR3 reads CAISEGFANTGELFF. CDR3 DNA sequence: TGTGCCATCAGTGAGGGGTTCGCGAACACCGGGGAGCTGTTTTTT. This chain connects TRBV10-3 to TRBJ2-2; D not resolved. This CDR3 contains 15 residues. Per germline, CDR1 ENHRY and CDR2 SYGVKD. Trimming cost V 2 bases and J 0 bases, with 7 bases left between them.

The V gene is TRBV19, the J gene TRBJ2-7; possible D gene TRBD1, 7 bases. Trimming shortened V by 6 bases and J by 4 bases, and 13 bases separated the two germline ends. Germline V CDR1 and CDR2: LNHDA, SQIVND (reference sequence). This CDR3 is built from 13 residues. In nucleotides, the CDR3 is TGTGCCAGTAGCCCTCAGGGGGGTTACGAGCAGTACTTC. Translation gives CASSPQGGYEQYF.

The chain recombines TRBV2 with TRBJ2-1; 9 bases fit TRBD2. Germline CDR1 is SNHLY and CDR2 is FYNNEI. The CDR3 spans 17 residues. V trimming: 3 bases; J trimming: 4 bases; junction bases outside the gene matches: 10. The CDR3 region has the DNA TGTGCCAGCAGTGATACATTAGGGACTAGCAGATACAATGAGCAGTTCTTC. Translating gives CASSDTLGTSRYNEQFF.

This chain links TRBV9 with TRBJ1-1, with no clear D. V shed 0 bases and J shed 1 base, with 7 bases lying between them. CDR1 SGDLS and CDR2 YYNGEE come from the germline V gene. The CDR3 consists of 14 residues. In DNA form, the CDR3 reads TGTGCCAGCAGCGTAGGATGGTCGAACACTGAAGCTTTCTTT. Translated: CASSVGWSNTEAFF.

V usage is TRBV5-1 and J usage is TRBJ1-1; 8 bases align to TRBD1. Germline CDR1 is SGHRS and CDR2 is YFSETQ. The CDR3 has 13 amino acids. V shed 2 bases and J 11 bases; nucleotides not matched to a gene: 8. The CDR3 protein is CASSFRTGQMAFF. The CDR3 nucleotides read TGCGCCAGCAGCTTCCGGACAGGGCAGATGGCTTTCTTT. Full variable domain (remainder filled in from reference TRBV5-1 and TRBJ1-1): KAGVTQTPRYLIKTRGQQVTLSCSPISGHRSVSWYQQTPGQGLQFLFEYFSETQRNKGNFPGRFSGRQFSNSRSEMNVSTLELGDSALYLCASSFRTGQMAFFGQGTRLTVV.

DNA of the CDR3: TGCGCCAGCAGCTTGGGGGGCCCCGATGGCTACACCTTC. Protein product: CASSLGGPDGYTF. The chain employs TRBV5-1 and TRBJ1-2, with a possible D match to TRBD1 (5 bases). The germline V and J ends were trimmed by 0 bases and 6 bases, with 9 bases remaining between them. CDR3 length: 13 residues. Germline V lookup: CDR1 SGHRS, CDR2 YFSETQ.

This chain joins TRBV19 and TRBJ1-3, with 8 nucleotides matching TRBD1. The CDR3 is made up of 16 amino acids. Germline V gene data show CDR1 as LNHDA and CDR2 as SQIVND (reference sequence). V was pared by 8 bases and J by 1 base, with 10 bases of the junction left unmatched. CDR3 loop: CASHRDRLESGNTIYF. Written as DNA, the CDR3 is TGTGCCAGTCACCGGGACAGGCTTGAGTCTGGAAACACCATATATTTT.

In this sample, this clone turned up once. CDR3 region: CATQASGYTF. The CDR3 nucleotides are TGTGCCACCCAAGCCTCTGGCTACACCTTC. The V call is TRBV6-1, the J call TRBJ1-2, with D unresolved. Germline-derived CDR1 and CDR2 are MNHNS and SASEGT. This CDR3 region has 10 residues. The germline V and J ends were trimmed by 10 bases and 7 bases, with 10 bases remaining between them.

The chain carries TRBV2 and TRBJ2-7; D ambiguous. V was pared by 6 bases and J by 3 bases, with 21 bases between. This CDR3 has 16 residues. Germline V gene sequence: CDR1 SNHLY, CDR2 FYNNEI. The CDR3 loop is CASRSGPLSPNYEQYF. Here the CDR3 DNA reads TGTGCCAGCAGGTCCGGACCGTTGTCCCCGAACTACGAGCAGTACTTC.

This chain links TRBV7-9 with TRBJ1-1; D perhaps matches TRBD1 (6 bases). This CDR3 spans 14 amino acids. Germline V lookup: CDR1 SEHNR, CDR2 FQNEAQ (reference sequence). The V and J ends lost 5 bases and 0 bases respectively, with 10 bases between them. CDR3 bases: TGTGCCAGCAGCCTTGGACAGATGAACACTGAAGCTTTCTTT. Encoded protein: CASSLGQMNTEAFF.

The rearrangement links TRBV5-1 to TRBJ1-1; no definite D call. In germline, CDR1 is SGHRS, CDR2 YFSETQ. This CDR3 region has 14 residues. V shed 0 bases and J shed 4 bases, with 10 bases lying between them. The DNA for the CDR3 is TGCGCCAGCAGCTTGGGTCCTTCAGGCACTGAAGCTTTCTTT. Translation gives CASSLGPSGTEAFF.

The chain is built from TRBV7-8 and TRBJ1-1; D gene ambiguous. V was cut by 3 bases and J by 8 bases, with 7 bases left in between. The germline V gene has CDR1 SGHVS and CDR2 FQNEAQ. This CDR3 comprises 11 residues. CDR3 nucleotide sequence: TGTGCCAGCAGCTTTTCAGGAGAAGCTTTCTTT. This encodes CASSFSGEAFF.

The chain recombines TRBV7-6 with TRBJ1-1; 8 bases fit TRBD1. The length of the CDR3 is 13 residues. Germline trimming cut 2 bases from V and 4 bases from J; bases unmatched to any gene: 0. CDR1 is SGHVS and CDR2 is FNYEAQ in the germline V gene. CDR3: CASSLTGGTEAFF. DNA of the CDR3: TGTGCCAGCAGCTTAACAGGGGGCACTGAAGCTTTCTTT.

The genes are TRBV30 and TRBJ2-1; 7 nucleotides align to TRBD2. V shed 5 bases and J 5 bases; nucleotides not matched to a gene: 9. The CDR3 has 14 amino acids. Germline V gene data show CDR1 as GTSNPN and CDR2 as SVGIG (reference sequence). CDR3 sequence (DNA): TGTGCCTGGTCCTCGGGAGGTTGGAACAATGAGCAGTTCTTC. It yields the protein CAWSSGGWNNEQFF.

V gene TRBV5-1 combines with J gene TRBJ2-2; D gene ambiguous. The V gene's germline CDR1 is SGHRS and CDR2 YFSETQ. With 4 bases removed from V and 0 bases from J, the gap between germline ends came to 13 bases. The CDR3 extends over 16 amino acids. The CDR3 spells CASSPAGNTNTGELFF. The CDR3 DNA reads TGCGCCAGCAGCCCCGCCGGTAACACGAACACCGGGGAGCTGTTTTTT.

The V call is TRBV6-6, the J call TRBJ1-1; D gene ambiguous. CDR3 length equals 12 residues. The germline CDR1 and CDR2 sequences are MNHNY and SVGAGI (reference sequence). V was shortened by 6 bases and J by 1 base, with 6 bases between the two germline ends. In nucleotides, the CDR3 is TGTGCCAGCAGCTCCCAGAACACTGAAGCTTTCTTT. Protein sequence: CASSSQNTEAFF.

The J gene is TRBJ2-3, the V gene TRBV29-1; 12 bases fit TRBD2. This CDR3 has 15 amino acids. The V gene's germline CDR1 is SQVTM and CDR2 ANQGSEA. V trimming: 8 bases; J trimming: 2 bases; junction bases outside the gene matches: 8. CDR3 DNA: TGCAGCTTCTGCGCTAGCGGGGGGGCCACAGATACGCAGTATTTT. Translation gives CSFCASGGATDTQYF.

The chain links TRBV29-1 to TRBJ1-2; D perhaps matches TRBD1 (5 bases). CDR3 length equals 13 residues. The V end was cut by 7 bases, the J end by 2 bases, with 14 bases between. Germline V gene data show CDR1 as SQVTM and CDR2 as ANQGSEA. CDR3 loop: CSAYGGSNYGYTF. CDR3 nucleotides: TGCAGCGCTTACGGGGGTTCGAACTATGGCTACACCTTC.

V usage is TRBV5-4 and J usage is TRBJ1-6; tentatively, D is TRBD1 (6 bases). V lost 0 bases and J 4 bases, leaving 8 bases between the germline ends. This CDR3 spans 15 amino acids. The germline V gene encodes CDR1 SGHNT and CDR2 YYREEE (reference sequence). CDR3 residues: CASSLAGTYNSPLHF. CDR3 bases: TGTGCCAGCAGCTTGGCAGGGACATATAATTCACCCCTCCACTTT.

The chain links TRBV9 to TRBJ2-1; the D is unclear. The CDR3 loop spans 13 amino acids. Germline V CDR1 and CDR2: SGDLS, YYNGEE. Trimming removed 4 bases at V and 4 bases at J, with 9 bases between. The CDR3, as DNA: TGTGCCAGCAGCTTGGACCCTTACAATGAGCAGTTCTTC. It codes for CASSLDPYNEQFF.